These 11 T cell receptor beta chains were all obtained from the same sample, sequenced in a study of T-cell memory formation after mild COVID-19. TCRdb itself ran the 5' RACE reads through MiXCR, one entry per CDR3 protein. The sample contains roughly 40,000 distinct CDR3 sequences, 6% to 8.5% of which appear only once. Sequencing input: PBMCs or a T cell subset sorted from them (not recorded which). The receptor source for this set is an adult who had mild COVID-19 (a few samples of this study predate the infection). Cell type and time point are not known.

This clonotype was recorded many times. The V gene is TRBV7-8, the J gene TRBJ2-3; no clear D gene. The germline V gene has CDR1 SGHVS and CDR2 FQNEAQ. CDR3 length: 13 residues. V was cut by 1 base and J by 6 bases, with 8 bases left in between. The CDR3 sequence is CASSLGRRDTQYF. For the CDR3, the DNA is TGTGCCAGCAGCTTAGGACGACGGGATACGCAGTATTTT.

This clonotype was seen repeatedly, ten times or more. The V call is TRBV24-1, the J call TRBJ2-1, with D perhaps matching TRBD2 (6 bases). Germline V gene sequence: CDR1 KGHDR, CDR2 SFDVKD. The CDR3 consists of 16 residues. The ends were cut back, 1 base at V and 2 bases at J, with 11 bases in the middle. CDR3: CATSDFFGGTYNEQFF. CDR3 coding DNA: TGTGCCACCAGTGATTTCTTCGGGGGAACCTACAATGAGCAGTTCTTC.

This clonotype has only a few counts. V is TRBV28 and J is TRBJ2-2; D gene unclear. The CDR3 is 12 residues long. Germline CDR1 and CDR2: MDHEN and SYDVKM. V lost 6 bases and J 3 bases, leaving 5 bases between the germline ends. CDR3 sequence (DNA): TGTGCCAGCAGGTCCTACACCGGGGAGCTGTTTTTT. Translation: CASRSYTGELFF.

Ten or more counts support this clonotype. The rearrangement links TRBV7-9 to TRBJ2-5; the D call may be TRBD1 or TRBD2 (5 bases each). Germline-derived CDR1 and CDR2 are SEHNR and FQNEAQ (reference sequence). Trimming removed 5 bases from V and 2 bases from J, with 15 bases in between. The CDR3 has 15 amino acids. Here the CDR3 reads CASSPGLGVQETQYF. The CDR3 DNA reads TGTGCCAGCAGCCCCGGGTTGGGGGTTCAAGAGACCCAGTACTTC.

This clonotype was seen repeatedly, ten times or more. The V call is TRBV12-3 or TRBV12-4, the J call TRBJ2-7; no clear D gene. This CDR3 region has 14 residues. With 1 base removed from V and 1 base from J, the gap between germline ends came to 8 bases. CDR3 bases: TGTGCCAGCAGTTTAGGAGTAGGATCCTACGAGCAGTACTTC. Translated: CASSLGVGSYEQYF.

The chain is built from TRBV4-1 and TRBJ2-5; 8 positions agree with TRBD2. The CDR3 totals 16 residues. V was clipped by 4 bases and J by 2 bases; unmatched bases: 9. Germline-derived CDR1 and CDR2 are MGHRA and YSYEKL. For the CDR3, the DNA is TGCGCCAGCAGCCGTGGTGGTAGCGGGGTACAAGAGACCCAGTACTTC. The encoded protein is CASSRGGSGVQETQYF.

The sample holds many counts of this clonotype. This rearrangement joins TRBV3-1 to TRBJ2-1; D gene unclear. The CDR3 contains 14 residues. Per germline, CDR1 LGHDT and CDR2 YNNKEL (reference sequence). Trimming took 1 base from V and 4 from J, leaving 8 bases between them. CDR3 DNA: TGTGCCAGCAGCCAAGTTTCTGGGTACAATGAGCAGTTCTTC. As protein: CASSQVSGYNEQFF.

This clonotype showed up just a few times. This sequence joins TRBV4-1 and TRBJ1-2; D unclear. V lost 2 bases, J lost 8 bases, and 21 bases lay in between. The CDR3 contains 16 residues. Per the germline V gene, CDR1 is MGHRA and CDR2 is YSYEKL. This CDR3 reads CASSQTVASPTRGYTF. The DNA of the CDR3 is TGCGCCAGCAGCCAAACAGTGGCTTCTCCAACCAGGGGCTACACCTTC.

The rearrangement links TRBV5-6 to TRBJ2-2; 11 bases align to TRBD1. There are 17 residues in the CDR3. Per germline, CDR1 SGHDT and CDR2 YYEEEE. V lost 4 bases, J lost 2 bases, and 7 bases stayed unmatched. CDR3 amino acids: CASSPGQGAINTGELFF. CDR3 DNA sequence: TGTGCCAGCAGCCCCGGACAGGGGGCAATCAACACCGGGGAGCTGTTTTTT. Full variable domain (rest looked up from reference TRBV5-6 and TRBJ2-2): DAGVTQSPTHLIKTRGQQVTLRCSPKSGHDTVSWYQQALGQGPQFIFQYYEEEERQRGNFPDRFSGHQFPNYSSELNVNALLLGDSALYLCASSPGQGAINTGELFFGEGSRLTVL.

A few counts support this clonotype. The rearrangement links TRBV27 to TRBJ1-3; TRBD1 agrees at 8 bases. V dropped 6 bases and J dropped 0; count of bases not matched to a gene: 4. The CDR3 runs 15 residues. Germline loops: CDR1 MNHEY, CDR2 SMNVEV (reference sequence). The CDR3 DNA reads as TGTGCCAGCAGACCCACAGGGGGCTCTGGAAACACCATATATTTT. Protein product: CASRPTGGSGNTIYF.

This clonotype showed up many times. The chain couples TRBV24-1 to TRBJ2-5; possibly TRBD2 for D (7 bases). With 6 bases removed from V and 4 bases from J, the gap between germline ends came to 20 bases. This CDR3 has 16 amino acids. CDR1 KGHDR and CDR2 SFDVKD come from the germline V gene. CDR3 in amino acids: CATSHGEGGRLETQYF. CDR3 bases: TGTGCCACCAGTCACGGCGAGGGGGGGCGGTTAGAGACCCAGTACTTC.